The clone carrying this TCR beta chain was recorded many times. Its antigen is undetermined. The data stem from a study of identical twins. From the 5' RACE reads, TCRdb called clonotypes with MiXCR, one entry per CDR3 protein. The sample records 350,000 to 400,000 distinct CDR3 sequences, 8.5% to 10% being singletons. V gave up 6 bases and J gave up 1 base; unmatched junction bases: 7. CDR3 length: 15 amino acids. The germline CDR1 and CDR2 sequences are SQVTM and ANQGSEA. Study-wide findings and caveats: High-abundance cord blood beta clonotypes had fewer insertions; memory repertoires showed none. The authors noted that invariant MAIT and iNKT cells could partly confound zero-insertion analyses.

This clonotype was obtained from a woman in her 50s in good health. Input material: naive T cells sorted from blood. The rearrangement uses TRBV29-1 and TRBJ2-2, with 8 bases identical to TRBD2. CDR3 sequence reads: CSVGGGRENTGELFF. CDR3 DNA sequence: TGCAGCGTCGGGGGGGGACGGGAGAACACCGGGGAGCTGTTTTTT.